Listed here are 19 T cell receptor beta chains from one sample, sequenced in a study of early T cells in non-severe SARS-CoV-2 infection. TCRdb re-analysed the 5' RACE reads in MiXCR, keeping a single row per CDR3 protein. The sample shows 60,000 to 75,000 distinct CDR3 sequences, approximately 12% of them seen only once. Sequenced sample: whole blood. The receptor set was obtained from an adult who was a healthcare worker with PCR-confirmed SARS-CoV-2 infection or an uninfected control (not recorded which).

This clonotype was seen a handful of times. The chain carries TRBV29-1 and TRBJ1-2; 10 bases fit TRBD1. Germline V gene sequence: CDR1 SQVTM, CDR2 ANQGSEA. Trimming removed 6 bases from V and 7 bases from J; junction bases left unmatched: 5. This CDR3 has 12 amino acids. The CDR3 sequence is CSVARTGGGYTF. The CDR3 DNA reads TGCAGCGTGGCACGGACAGGGGGTGGCTACACCTTC.

The genes are TRBV12-3 or TRBV12-4 and TRBJ2-1; D is possibly TRBD1 or TRBD2 (5 bases each). V was trimmed by 3 bases and J by 8 bases, leaving 8 bases between them. This CDR3 has 12 amino acids. The CDR3 loop reads CASSFRGHEQFF. CDR3 sequence (DNA): TGTGCCAGCAGTTTTCGGGGCCATGAGCAGTTCTTC.

The sample holds many counts of this clonotype. This chain joins TRBV29-1 and TRBJ2-1; TRBD2 agrees at 10 bases. Germline CDR1 reads SQVTM; CDR2 reads ANQGSEA. The J segment lost 5 bases and the V segment lost 4 bases, leaving 8 bases of the junction unmatched. This CDR3 contains 15 residues. The CDR3 protein is CSVVSWTSGDNEQFF. In DNA, the CDR3 is TGCAGCGTTGTGAGTTGGACTAGCGGCGACAATGAGCAGTTCTTC.

The chain combines TRBV7-9 with TRBJ2-3, with D unresolved. CDR1 is SEHNR and CDR2 is FQNEAQ in the germline V gene (reference sequence). V was shortened by 5 bases and J by 3 bases, with 18 bases between the two germline ends. The CDR3 extends over 16 amino acids. CDR3 bases: TGTGCCAGCAGCCGCGAGAAGCCAGCCGGTACAGATACGCAGTATTTT. This encodes CASSREKPAGTDTQYF.

This clonotype was counted at least ten times. CDR3 in DNA: TGTGCCAGCAGATACAGCGGGGAAAAACTGTTTTTT. Protein: CASRYSGEKLFF. The chain employs TRBV12-3 or TRBV12-4 and TRBJ1-4; D is undetermined. V shed 6 bases and J shed 8 bases, with 10 bases lying between them. This CDR3 contains 12 residues.

The chain uses TRBV7-2 and TRBJ2-1, with TRBD2 as a possible D gene (5 bases). Germline CDR1 SGHTA, CDR2 FQGNSA. CDR3 size: 15 residues. V lost 8 bases, J lost 0 bases, and 14 bases lay in between. The CDR3 loop is CASRRTGSSYNEQFF. As DNA, the CDR3 is TGTGCCAGCCGCCGGACGGGGAGCTCCTACAATGAGCAGTTCTTC.

This clonotype showed up just a few times. This chain links TRBV6-5 with TRBJ1-4, with D maybe TRBD1 (6 bases). CDR3 length: 13 amino acids. Germline-derived CDR1 and CDR2 are MNHEY and SVGAGI. Between the trimmed V and J ends, which lost 6 bases and 8 bases, there was a span of 13 bases. In DNA form, the CDR3 reads TGTGCCAGCAGACACAGGGTTGACGAAAAACTGTTTTTT. Amino acid sequence: CASRHRVDEKLFF.

The genes are TRBV18 and TRBJ2-7; 10 bases match TRBD1. With 3 bases clipped from V and 5 bases from J, the junction kept 7 bases outside the gene matches. Germline V lookup: CDR1 KGHSH, CDR2 LQKENI. This CDR3 has 15 amino acids. The CDR3 here is CASSPYRDRGNEQYF. CDR3 nucleotide sequence: TGTGCCAGCTCACCCTACCGGGACAGGGGAAACGAGCAGTACTTC.

This chain joins TRBV30 and TRBJ2-2; 8 bases agree with TRBD1. Looked up from germline, CDR1 is GTSNPN and CDR2 is SVGIG (reference sequence). V shed 7 bases, J shed 4 bases, and the junction held 2 bases outside the gene matches. The CDR3 consists of 12 residues. Written as DNA, the CDR3 is TGTGCCTCGGACAGGGCCACCGGGGAGCTGTTTTTT. This translates into CASDRATGELFF.

This clonotype has more than one count but fewer than ten. The rearrangement joins TRBV20-1 to TRBJ1-5; no definite D call. This CDR3 is 12 amino acids long. CDR1 DFQATT and CDR2 SNEGSKA come from the germline V gene (reference sequence). V was shortened by 2 bases and J by 0 bases, with 2 bases between the two germline ends. In DNA, the CDR3 is TGCAGTGCTAGACGTAGCAATCAGCCCCAGCATTTT. Encoded protein: CSARRSNQPQHF.

This clonotype was detected a few times. This chain links TRBV6-1 with TRBJ2-5, with TRBD2 matching over 15 bases. The germline V gene has CDR1 MNHNS and CDR2 SASEGT. Losses at the gene ends were 5 bases for V and 9 bases for J; bases not matched to a gene: 10. The CDR3 runs to 16 residues. Written as DNA, the CDR3 is TGTGCCAGCAGTCCCCGAGGGACTAGCGGGAGGAAAGCCCAGTACTTC. The encoded protein is CASSPRGTSGRKAQYF.

The chain has TRBV19 and TRBJ2-5, with D perhaps being TRBD1 or TRBD2 (5 bases each). The V end was cut by 2 bases, the J end by 5 bases, with 21 bases between. This CDR3 has 17 residues. Looked up from germline, CDR1 is LNHDA and CDR2 is SQIVND (reference sequence). The CDR3 DNA is TGTGCCAGTAGTATATTTCGAAGGAGCCCAGAGGGGGAGACCCAGTACTTC. This codes for CASSIFRRSPEGETQYF. Full variable domain (rest looked up from reference TRBV19 and TRBJ2-5): DGGITQSPKYLFRKEGQNVTLSCEQNLNHDAMYWYRQDPGQGLRLIYYSQIVNDFQKGDIAEGYSVSREKKESFPLTVTSAQKNPTAFYLCASSIFRRSPEGETQYFGPGTRLLVL.

CDR3 amino acids: CAWSKGTGGYNEQFF. CDR3 bases: TGTGCCTGGAGTAAGGGGACAGGGGGGTACAATGAGCAGTTCTTC. The V gene is TRBV30, the J gene TRBJ2-1; 11 bases align to TRBD1. The V gene end was trimmed by 2 bases and the J gene end by 4 bases; junction bases not matched to a gene: 4. The CDR3 spans 15 residues. Germline CDR1 and CDR2: GTSNPN and SVGIG (reference sequence).

This clonotype was counted between two and nine times. The chain carries TRBV7-9 and TRBJ2-1; 10 bases are a match to TRBD2. The CDR3 is made up of 15 amino acids. After removal of 5 bases from V and 7 bases from J, the junction contained 8 bases not matched to a gene. Germline V gene sequence: CDR1 SEHNR, CDR2 FQNEAQ (reference sequence). The CDR3: CASSQGGLARNEQFF. DNA of the CDR3: TGTGCCAGCAGCCAGGGGGGACTAGCGAGAAATGAGCAGTTCTTC.

This clonotype has more than one count but fewer than ten. The chain is built from TRBV5-1 and TRBJ2-5; D is tentatively TRBD1 or TRBD2 (5 bases each). Germline CDR1 and CDR2: SGHRS and YFSETQ. The CDR3 runs 15 residues. The V end lost 3 bases, the J end lost 2 bases, and 14 bases lay between the germline ends. CDR3 loop: CASSWAGTEQETQYF. CDR3 sequence (DNA): TGCGCCAGCAGCTGGGCCGGGACGGAACAAGAGACCCAGTACTTC.

The V and J genes are TRBV4-1 and TRBJ1-2; D not certain. The CDR3 length is 12 residues. Germline CDR1 and CDR2: MGHRA and YSYEKL. Trimming took off 1 base at V and 4 bases at J, with 4 bases between the two ends. This CDR3 is CASSQASYGYTF. CDR3 sequence (DNA): TGCGCCAGCAGCCAAGCCAGCTATGGCTACACCTTC.

Turning to this clonotype: A read error may explain this, as a much larger clone is one base away. The rearrangement uses TRBV12-3 or TRBV12-4 and TRBJ2-5, with unresolved D. The CDR3 sequence is 11 residues long. The germline V and J ends were trimmed by 2 bases and 10 bases, with 8 bases remaining between them. The CDR3 sequence: CASSLSTFQYF. In DNA, the CDR3 is TGTGCCAGCAGTTTATCGACCTTCCAGTACTTC.

The gene calls are TRBV4-1 and TRBJ2-7, with 10 nucleotides matching TRBD1. This CDR3 comprises 16 residues. Germline CDR1 MGHRA, CDR2 YSYEKL. J gave up 7 bases and V 4 bases, and 13 bases lay outside the gene matches. The CDR3 here is CASSLKEGTGVWEQYF. DNA for the CDR3: TGCGCCAGCAGCCTCAAAGAGGGGACAGGGGTGTGGGAGCAGTACTTC.

Turning to this clonotype: A much more abundant neighbour one base away suggests this may be a read error. The chain combines TRBV29-1 with TRBJ2-1; D is possibly TRBD1 (5 bases). CDR3 length: 13 residues. Per the germline V gene, CDR1 is SQVTM and CDR2 is ANQGSEA. CDR3 amino acids: CGSLRTKSGEQFF. CDR3 in DNA: TGCGGCTCTTTAAGGACAAAATCGGGTGAGCAGTTCTTC.